The T cell receptor (beta chain) described here comes from a study of T cells in Graves' hyperthyroidism and ophthalmopathy (dated by TCRdb to the late 2010s). Describing the broader study: Peripheral blood was sampled at the time of initial diagnosis, prior to any treatment. The paper reports TCR Vbeta CDR3 sequencing of roughly 140 peripheral blood samples: 43 ophthalmopathy, under 80 hyperthyroidism and around 17 progressor patients. The study also compared thyroid tissue and blood T-cell repertoires from five or six Graves' hyperthyroidism patients. TCR V-J signatures able to tell the groups apart were searched for in a discovery cohort of approximately 95 patients, of whom 40 to 45 had Graves' ophthalmopathy and roughly 57 had stable Graves' hyperthyroidism. The roughly 90 discovery patients were divided at random into training and test sets in a 7:3 ratio. Whether ophthalmopathy could be predicted prospectively was tested in an independent validation cohort made up of roughly 19 hyperthyroidism patients plus 17 patients who later progressed to ophthalmopathy. After blood sampling, hyperthyroidism patients were treated with methimazole at a starting dose of 30 mg daily, and ophthalmopathy patients were treated with high-dose intravenous methylprednisolone. Summary of the overall study and its limitations: In cross-validation, a model built on a 13 V-J signature told ophthalmopathy apart from stable hyperthyroidism with under 90% sensitivity and roughly 81% specificity, and in testing the same model reached 80%/75%. Most expanded thyroid clonotypes (frequency above 0.001) were also detected in blood, a finding suggesting that blood repertoires may reflect thyroid immune responses. During validation, the model predicted progression to ophthalmopathy a median of about 6.5 months ahead of onset, with almost 71% sensitivity and under 85% specificity. Sample size was not statistically predetermined, and blinding of investigators to group allocation was not performed.

The TCR beta CDR3 regions were amplified from the RNA transcripts. The TCR CDR3 was subjected to a first round of RT-PCR using the HTBI primer set and the Qiagen OneStep RT-PCR kit. A second multiplex PCR round built the libraries, followed by size selection and purification. The libraries were sequenced on an Illumina HiSeq2000 using paired-end 100 bp reads. Per the source publication's procedure: SOAPnuke was used to process the raw data, with reads discarded if the reads contained adapters or uncalled bases, had a mean Phred below 15, or lacked an exact constant-primer or identifier match. High-quality paired reads were merged using COPE v1.2.5, and each unique nucleotide sequence was defined as a clonotype. MiTCR v1.1 was used to align the clonotypes against IMGT TRBV, TRBD and TRBJ reference segments. The analysis was restricted to V-J combinations with a frequency above 0.0001, which together covered about 99% of the repertoires. A TCS score was defined as the ratio between F50 (clonal expansion) and ExV (chaos), using BLOSUM62-based TCRdist between CDR3 peptides within each V-J. Welch's t-statistics and random forest reduced 500 to 650 V-J features to about 13, which were used in a naive Bayes classifier (R e1071). The similarity between thyroid and blood repertoires was quantified using the Morisita-Horn index. The public reads were reprocessed in TCRdb via fastp at Q25 and MiXCR, keeping in-frame beta chains. Rows are unified per CDR3 protein, each entry keeping the most common DNA and genes. These V and J calls originate from TCRdb's pipeline instead of the authors' own analysis. Here the sample has nearly 750,000 distinct CDR3 sequences; roughly a third occur a single time. The top ten clones comprise about a third of the sample.

This clonotype was seen at least ten times. What antigen it recognizes has not been identified. Per-base quality was not reported, and no clone a single base away is much larger than it. The CDR3 numbers 14 residues from cysteine through phenylalanine. Just the 42-base CDR3 DNA is kept, in frame starting at base 1. Cut back by 4 bases and 0 bases, the V and J ends lie 8 bases apart. CDR1 is given as SGHNT and CDR2 as YYREEE, both from the germline V gene (reference sequence). A patient counted as having stable Graves' hyperthyroidism if no progression to ophthalmopathy occurred over 18 months of follow-up. The hyperthyroidism patients were between 18 and 65 years old and newly diagnosed, with a disease duration of less than 2 months. The study excluded patients with uncontrolled infections, other autoimmune diseases, pregnancy or lactation. Diagnoses relied on clinical symptoms, serum thyroxine and TRAb, thyroid ultrasound and orbital computed tomography. Ficoll-Paque density gradient centrifugation was used to isolate PBMCs from approximately 11 ml of fresh peripheral blood. Trizol reagent was used to extract total RNA, and RNA quality was then checked on an Agilent 2100 Bioanalyzer.

Material for sequencing was blood. This chain is built from TRBV5-4 and TRBJ1-5; the D gene remains uncertain. This sequence originates from a middle-aged woman with Graves' hyperthyroidism. The base sequence is TGTGCCAGCAGCCGCCAGGATAGCAATCAGCCCCAGCATTTT. The resulting protein is CASSRQDSNQPQHF. The full variable domain, with segments outside the CDR3 supplied by the reference TRBV5-4 and TRBJ1-5 proteins, appears as ETGVTQSPTHLIKTRGQQVTLRCSSQSGHNTVSWYQQALGQGPQFIFQYYREEENGRGNFPPRFSGLQFPNYSSELNVNALELDDSALYLCASSRQDSNQPQHFGDGTRLSIL.